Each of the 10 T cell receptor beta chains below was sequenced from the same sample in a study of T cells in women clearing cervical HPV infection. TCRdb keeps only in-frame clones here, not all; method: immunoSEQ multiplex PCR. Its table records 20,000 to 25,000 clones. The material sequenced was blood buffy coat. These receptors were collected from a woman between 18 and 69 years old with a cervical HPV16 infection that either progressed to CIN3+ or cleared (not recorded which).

CDR3 bases read: TGCGCCAGCAGCCAAGGACTAGCGGGGGAGTGGGAGACC. As protein: CASSQGLAGEWET. The CDR3 reads in full as CASSQGLAGEWETQYF. The chain carries TRBV4-1 and TRBJ2-5, with 12 nucleotides matching TRBD2. The CDR3 end lies 3 residues beyond the end of the read and is filled in from the germline J gene. The germline CDR1 and CDR2 sequences are MGHRA and YSYEKL. Trimming cost V 1 base and J 5 bases; bases outside gene matches: 5. This CDR3 is 16 amino acids long.

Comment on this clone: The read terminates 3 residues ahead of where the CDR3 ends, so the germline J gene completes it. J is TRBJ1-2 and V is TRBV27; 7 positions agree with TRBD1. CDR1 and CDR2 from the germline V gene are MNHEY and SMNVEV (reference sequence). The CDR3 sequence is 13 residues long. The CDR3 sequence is CASGTQGRGGYTF. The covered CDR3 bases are TGTGCCAGCGGAACACAGGGGAGGGGCGGC.

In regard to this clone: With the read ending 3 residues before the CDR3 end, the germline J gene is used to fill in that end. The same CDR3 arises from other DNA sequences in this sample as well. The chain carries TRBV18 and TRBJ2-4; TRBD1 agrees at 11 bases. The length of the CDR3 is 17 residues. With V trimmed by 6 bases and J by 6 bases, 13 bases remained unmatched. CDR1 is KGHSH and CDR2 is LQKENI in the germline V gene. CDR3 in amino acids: CASSPPSGQGARNIQYF. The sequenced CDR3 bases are TGTGCCAGCTCCCCCCCGTCTGGACAGGGGGCTCGAAACATT.

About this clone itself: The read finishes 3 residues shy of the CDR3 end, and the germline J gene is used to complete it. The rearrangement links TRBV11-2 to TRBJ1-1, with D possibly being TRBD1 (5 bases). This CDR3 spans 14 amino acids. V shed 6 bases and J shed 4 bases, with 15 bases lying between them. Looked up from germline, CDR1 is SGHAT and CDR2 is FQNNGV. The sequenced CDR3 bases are TGTGCCAGCAGAAGTCAGGGAGGCGGCACTGAA. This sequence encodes CASRSQGGGTE. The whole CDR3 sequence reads CASRSQGGGTEAFF.

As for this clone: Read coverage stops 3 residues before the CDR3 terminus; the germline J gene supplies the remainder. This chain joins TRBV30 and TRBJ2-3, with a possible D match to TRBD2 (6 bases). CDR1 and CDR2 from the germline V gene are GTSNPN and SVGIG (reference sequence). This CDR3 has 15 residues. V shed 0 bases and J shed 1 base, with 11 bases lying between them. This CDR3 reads CAWSVITSRTDTQYF. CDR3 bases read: TGTGCCTGGAGTGTAATCACTAGCCGCACAGATACG.

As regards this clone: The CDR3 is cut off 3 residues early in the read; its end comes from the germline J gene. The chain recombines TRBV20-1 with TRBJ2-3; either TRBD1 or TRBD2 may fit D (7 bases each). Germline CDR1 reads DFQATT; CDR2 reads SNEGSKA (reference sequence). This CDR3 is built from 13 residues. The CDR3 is CSARSQGRETQYF. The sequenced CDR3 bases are TGCAGTGCTAGATCACAGGGGAGGGAGACG.

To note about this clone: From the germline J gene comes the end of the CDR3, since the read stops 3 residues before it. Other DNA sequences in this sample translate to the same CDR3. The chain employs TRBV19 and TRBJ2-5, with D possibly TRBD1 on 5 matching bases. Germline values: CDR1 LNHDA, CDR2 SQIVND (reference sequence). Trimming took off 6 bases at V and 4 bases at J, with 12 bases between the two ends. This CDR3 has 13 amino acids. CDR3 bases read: TGTGCCAGTAGCAAGTCAGGGCCAGAGACC. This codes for CASSKSGPET. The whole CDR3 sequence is CASSKSGPETQYF.

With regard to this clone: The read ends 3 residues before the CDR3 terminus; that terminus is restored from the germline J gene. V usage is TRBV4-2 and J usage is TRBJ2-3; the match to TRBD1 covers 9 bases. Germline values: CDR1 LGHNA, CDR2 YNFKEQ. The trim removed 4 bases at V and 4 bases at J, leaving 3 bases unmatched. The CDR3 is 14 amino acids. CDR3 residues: CASSRTGGADTQYF. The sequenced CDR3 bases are TGTGCCAGCAGCCGTACAGGGGGCGCAGATACG.

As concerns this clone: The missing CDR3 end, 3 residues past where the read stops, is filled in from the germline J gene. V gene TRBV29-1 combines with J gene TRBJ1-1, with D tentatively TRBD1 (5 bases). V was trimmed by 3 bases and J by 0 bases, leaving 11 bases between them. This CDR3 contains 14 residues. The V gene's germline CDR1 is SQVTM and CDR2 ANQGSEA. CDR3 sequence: CSVEEQAVNTEAFF. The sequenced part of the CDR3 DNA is TGCAGCGTTGAGGAACAGGCGGTGAACACTGAA.

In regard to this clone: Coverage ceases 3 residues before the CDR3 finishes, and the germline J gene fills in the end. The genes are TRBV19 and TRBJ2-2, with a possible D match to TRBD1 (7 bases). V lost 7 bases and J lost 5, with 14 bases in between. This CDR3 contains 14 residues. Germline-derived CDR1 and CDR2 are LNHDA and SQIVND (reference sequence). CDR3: CASMEGAGTGELFF. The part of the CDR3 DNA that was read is TGTGCCAGTATGGAGGGGGCCGGGACCGGGGAG.